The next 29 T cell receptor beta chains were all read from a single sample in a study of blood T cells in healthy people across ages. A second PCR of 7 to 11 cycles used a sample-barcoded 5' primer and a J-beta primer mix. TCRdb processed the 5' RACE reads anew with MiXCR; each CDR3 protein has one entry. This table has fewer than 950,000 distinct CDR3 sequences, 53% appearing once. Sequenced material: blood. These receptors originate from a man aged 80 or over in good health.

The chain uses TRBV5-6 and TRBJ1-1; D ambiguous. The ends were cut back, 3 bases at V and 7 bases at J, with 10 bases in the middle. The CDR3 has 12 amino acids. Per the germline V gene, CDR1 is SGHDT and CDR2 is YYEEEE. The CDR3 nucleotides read TGTGCCAGCAGCTCCGGACCACTTGAAGCTTTCTTT. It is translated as CASSSGPLEAFF. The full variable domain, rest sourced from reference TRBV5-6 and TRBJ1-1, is DAGVTQSPTHLIKTRGQQVTLRCSPKSGHDTVSWYQQALGQGPQFIFQYYEEEERQRGNFPDRFSGHQFPNYSSELNVNALLLGDSALYLCASSSGPLEAFFGQGTRLTVV.

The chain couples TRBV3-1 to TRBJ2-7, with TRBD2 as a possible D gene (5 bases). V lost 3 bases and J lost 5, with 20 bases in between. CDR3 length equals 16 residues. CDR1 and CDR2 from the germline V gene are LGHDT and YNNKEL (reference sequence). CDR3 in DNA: TGTGCCAGCAGCCACCCACCGGGGAGATTCTCGGACGAGCAGTACTTC. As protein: CASSHPPGRFSDEQYF.

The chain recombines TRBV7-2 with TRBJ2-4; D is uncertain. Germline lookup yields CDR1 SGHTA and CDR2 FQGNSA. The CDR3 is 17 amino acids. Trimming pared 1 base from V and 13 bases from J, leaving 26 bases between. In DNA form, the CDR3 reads TGTGCCAGCAGCTTAGGCTATTCGCACTCAAATTACAATAAGCAGTACTTC. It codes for CASSLGYSHSNYNKQYF.

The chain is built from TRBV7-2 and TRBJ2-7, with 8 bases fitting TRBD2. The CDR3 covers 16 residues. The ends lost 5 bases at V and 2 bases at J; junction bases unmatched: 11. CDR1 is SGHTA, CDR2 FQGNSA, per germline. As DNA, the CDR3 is TGTGCCAGCAGCCTAACGGGGACTAGGTCGGCCTACGAGCAGTACTTC. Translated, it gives CASSLTGTRSAYEQYF.

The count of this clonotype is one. This chain's CDR3 is CASSRDRASTGELFF. CDR3 in DNA: TGTGCCAGCAGCCGGGACAGGGCGAGCACCGGGGAGCTGTTTTTT. This sequence joins TRBV6-5 and TRBJ2-2; 9 bases are shared with TRBD1. The CDR3 is 15 amino acids. CDR1 is MNHEY, CDR2 SVGAGI, per germline. Unmatched junction bases numbered 6, after V lost 6 bases and J lost 4 bases.

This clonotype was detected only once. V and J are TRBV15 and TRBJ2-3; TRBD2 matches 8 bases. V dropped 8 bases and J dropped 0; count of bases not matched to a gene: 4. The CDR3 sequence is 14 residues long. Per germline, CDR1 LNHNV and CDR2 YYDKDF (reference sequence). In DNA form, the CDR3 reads TGTGCCACCCAAGGACTAGCCAGCACAGATACGCAGTATTTT. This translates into CATQGLASTDTQYF.

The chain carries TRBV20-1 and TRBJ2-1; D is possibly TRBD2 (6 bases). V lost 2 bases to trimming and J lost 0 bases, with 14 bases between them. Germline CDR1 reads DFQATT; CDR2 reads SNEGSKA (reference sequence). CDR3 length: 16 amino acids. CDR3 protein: CSARNVAGSSYNEQFF. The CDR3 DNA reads TGCAGTGCTAGAAATGTCGCGGGAAGCTCCTACAATGAGCAGTTCTTC.

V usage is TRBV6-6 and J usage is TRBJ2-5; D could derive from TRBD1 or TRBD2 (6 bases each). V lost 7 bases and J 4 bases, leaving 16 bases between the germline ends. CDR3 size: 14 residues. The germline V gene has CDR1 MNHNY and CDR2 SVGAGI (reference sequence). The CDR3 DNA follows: TGTGCCAGCAATCGGGACACCGGGAGAGAGACCCAGTACTTC. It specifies CASNRDTGRETQYF.

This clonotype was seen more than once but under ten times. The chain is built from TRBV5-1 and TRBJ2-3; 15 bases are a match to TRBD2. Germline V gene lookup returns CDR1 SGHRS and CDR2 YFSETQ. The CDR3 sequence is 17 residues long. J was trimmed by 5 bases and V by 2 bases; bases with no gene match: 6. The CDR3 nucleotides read TGCGCCAGCAGCTTCGGACTAGCGGGAGGGTTGGGAGATACGCAGTATTTT. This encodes CASSFGLAGGLGDTQYF.

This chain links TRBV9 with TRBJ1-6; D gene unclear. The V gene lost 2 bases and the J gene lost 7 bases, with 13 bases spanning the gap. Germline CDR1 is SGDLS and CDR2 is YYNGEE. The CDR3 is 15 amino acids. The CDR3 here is CASSVTTAGNSPLHF. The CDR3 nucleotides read TGTGCCAGCAGCGTGACAACAGCCGGGAATTCACCCCTCCACTTT.

CDR3 in amino acids: CASSRTGGAGSRQPQHF. The CDR3 DNA reads as TGTGCCAGCAGCCGGACAGGGGGCGCCGGCTCCAGGCAGCCCCAGCATTTT. The chain recombines TRBV7-9 with TRBJ1-5, with TRBD1 identical over 11 bases. The germline V gene has CDR1 SEHNR and CDR2 FQNEAQ (reference sequence). The CDR3 sequence is 17 residues long. Trimming cost V 5 bases and J 7 bases; bases outside gene matches: 13.

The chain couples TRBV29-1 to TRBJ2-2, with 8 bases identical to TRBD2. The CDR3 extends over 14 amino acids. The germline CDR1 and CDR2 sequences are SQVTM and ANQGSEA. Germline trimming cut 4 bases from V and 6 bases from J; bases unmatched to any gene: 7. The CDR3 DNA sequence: TGCAGCGTTGGGGGAGCGGGAGTTGCCGGGGAGCTGTTTTTT. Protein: CSVGGAGVAGELFF.

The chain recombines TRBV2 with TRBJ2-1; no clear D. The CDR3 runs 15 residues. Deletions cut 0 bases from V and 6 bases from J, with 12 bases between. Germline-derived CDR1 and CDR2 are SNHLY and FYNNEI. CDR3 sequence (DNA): TGTGCCAGCAGTGAAGCGCTCGTAGGTTCCAATGAGCAGTTCTTC. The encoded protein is CASSEALVGSNEQFF.

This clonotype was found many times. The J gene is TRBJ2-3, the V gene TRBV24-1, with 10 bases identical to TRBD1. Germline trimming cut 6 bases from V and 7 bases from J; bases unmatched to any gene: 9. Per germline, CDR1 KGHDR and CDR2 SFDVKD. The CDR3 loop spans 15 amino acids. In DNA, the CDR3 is TGTGCCACCAGTCCGACGCGACAGGGGGCACATACGCAGTATTTT. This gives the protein CATSPTRQGAHTQYF.

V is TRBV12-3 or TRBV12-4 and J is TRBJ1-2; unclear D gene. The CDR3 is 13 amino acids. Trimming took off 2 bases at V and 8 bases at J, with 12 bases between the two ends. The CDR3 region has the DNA TGTGCCAGCAGTTTAAGGGAATCCTGCGGCTACACCTTC. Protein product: CASSLRESCGYTF.

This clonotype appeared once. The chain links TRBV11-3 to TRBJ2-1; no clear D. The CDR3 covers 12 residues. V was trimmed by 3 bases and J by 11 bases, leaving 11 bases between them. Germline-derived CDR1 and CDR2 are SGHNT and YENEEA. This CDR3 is CASSLVNSKQFF. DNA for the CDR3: TGTGCCAGCAGCTTGGTTAACAGCAAGCAGTTCTTC.

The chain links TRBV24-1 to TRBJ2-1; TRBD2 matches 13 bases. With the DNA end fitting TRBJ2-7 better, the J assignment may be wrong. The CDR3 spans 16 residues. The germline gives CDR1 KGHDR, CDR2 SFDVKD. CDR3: CATSDELAGGGNEQYF. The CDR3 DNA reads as TGTGCCACCAGTGATGAACTAGCGGGAGGGGGTAATGAGCAGTACTTC.

CDR3 region: CASSQEGGGRYAYF. The DNA of the CDR3 is TGTGCCAGCAGCCAAGAGGGGGGGGGCAGATACGCGTATTTT. The rearrangement joins TRBV4-2 to TRBJ2-3; a weak D match, TRBD2 (7 bases). V lost 0 bases to trimming and J lost 14 bases, with 18 bases between them. The CDR3 contains 14 residues. Germline CDR1 and CDR2: LGHNA and YNFKEQ.

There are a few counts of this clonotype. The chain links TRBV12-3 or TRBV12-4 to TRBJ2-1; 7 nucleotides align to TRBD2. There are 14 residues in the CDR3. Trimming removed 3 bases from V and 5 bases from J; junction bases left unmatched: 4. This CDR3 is CASSLGDYNNEQFF. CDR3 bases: TGTGCCAGCAGTTTGGGGGACTACAACAATGAGCAGTTCTTC.

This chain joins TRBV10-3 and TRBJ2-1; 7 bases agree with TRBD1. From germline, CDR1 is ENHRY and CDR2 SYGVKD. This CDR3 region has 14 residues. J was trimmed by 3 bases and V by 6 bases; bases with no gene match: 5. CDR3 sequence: CAISRDSRYNEQFF. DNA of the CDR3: TGTGCCATCAGCCGGGACAGCCGCTACAATGAGCAGTTCTTC.

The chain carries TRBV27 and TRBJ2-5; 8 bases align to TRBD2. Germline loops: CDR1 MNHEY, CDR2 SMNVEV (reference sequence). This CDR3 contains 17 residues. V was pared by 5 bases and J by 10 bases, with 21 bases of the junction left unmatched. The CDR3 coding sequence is TGTGCCAGCAGTCCCTCTAGCGGGCGGTCTCTCGTGGCGGTCCAGTACTTC. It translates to CASSPSSGRSLVAVQYF.

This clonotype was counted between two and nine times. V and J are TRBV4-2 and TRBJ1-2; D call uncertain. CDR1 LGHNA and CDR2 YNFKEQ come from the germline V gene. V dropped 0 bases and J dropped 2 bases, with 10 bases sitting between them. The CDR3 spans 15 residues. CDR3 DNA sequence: TGTGCCAGCAGCCAAGATCCAGGCTCAAACTATGGCTACACCTTC. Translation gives CASSQDPGSNYGYTF.

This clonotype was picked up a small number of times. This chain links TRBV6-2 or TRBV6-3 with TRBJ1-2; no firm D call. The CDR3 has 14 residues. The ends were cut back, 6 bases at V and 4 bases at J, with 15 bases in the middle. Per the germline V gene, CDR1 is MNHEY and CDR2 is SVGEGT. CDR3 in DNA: TGTGCCAGCAGCTCTAGATCGCTCCCCTATGGCTACACCTTC. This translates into CASSSRSLPYGYTF.

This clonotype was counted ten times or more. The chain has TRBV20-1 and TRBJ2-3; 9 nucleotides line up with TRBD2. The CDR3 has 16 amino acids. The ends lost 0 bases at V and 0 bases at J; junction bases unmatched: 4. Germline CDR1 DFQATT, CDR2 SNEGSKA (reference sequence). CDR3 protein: CSARDLTSGSTDTQYF. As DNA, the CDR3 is TGCAGTGCTAGAGATCTCACTAGCGGGAGCACAGATACGCAGTATTTT.

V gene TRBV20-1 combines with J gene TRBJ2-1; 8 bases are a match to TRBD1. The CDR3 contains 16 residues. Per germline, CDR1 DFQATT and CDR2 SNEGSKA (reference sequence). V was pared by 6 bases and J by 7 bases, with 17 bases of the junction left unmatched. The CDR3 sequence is CSARPGGTPSPNEQFF. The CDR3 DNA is TGCAGTGCCCGACCAGGGGGCACTCCCAGTCCTAATGAGCAGTTCTTC.

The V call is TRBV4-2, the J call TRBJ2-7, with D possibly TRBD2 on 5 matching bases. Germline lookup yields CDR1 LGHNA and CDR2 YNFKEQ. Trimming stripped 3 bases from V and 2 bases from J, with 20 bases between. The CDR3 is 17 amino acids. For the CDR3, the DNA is TGTGCCAGCAGCCAGGCCGGCCTTGGAGCGGCTGCCTACGAGCAGTACTTC. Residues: CASSQAGLGAAAYEQYF.

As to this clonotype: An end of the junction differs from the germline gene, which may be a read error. The CDR3 protein is CSAGGGLAGGQYEQYF. The DNA for the CDR3 is TGCAGTGCTGGGGGGGGGCTAGCGGGAGGGCAATACGAGCAATACTTC. This chain uses TRBV20-1 with TRBJ2-7; 12 bases fit TRBD2. The CDR3 is 16 amino acids. The germline V gene encodes CDR1 DFQATT and CDR2 SNEGSKA (reference sequence).

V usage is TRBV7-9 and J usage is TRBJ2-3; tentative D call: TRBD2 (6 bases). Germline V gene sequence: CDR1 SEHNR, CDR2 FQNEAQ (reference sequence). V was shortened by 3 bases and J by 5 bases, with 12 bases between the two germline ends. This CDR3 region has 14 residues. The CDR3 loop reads CASSFGSAGDTQYF. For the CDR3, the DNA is TGTGCCAGCAGCTTCGGGTCAGCGGGAGATACGCAGTATTTT.

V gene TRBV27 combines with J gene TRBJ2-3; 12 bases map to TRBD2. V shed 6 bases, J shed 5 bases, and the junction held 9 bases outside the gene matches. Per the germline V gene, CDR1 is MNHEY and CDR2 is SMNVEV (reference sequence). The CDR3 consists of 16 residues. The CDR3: CASSLSLAGGLDTQYF. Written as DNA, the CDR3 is TGTGCCAGCAGCCTATCTCTAGCGGGAGGGTTAGATACGCAGTATTTT.